A selection of T cell receptor beta chains follows, all from one sample in a study of blood T cell repertoires in COVID-19. Here immunoSEQ multiplex PCR was the method, and the copy in TCRdb shows in-frame clones only, minus some. This table holds approximately 260,000 clones, roughly nine tenths found once. Sequencing was done on a sample of peripheral blood. Receptor source: a man aged 50 to 59 with acute or convalescent COVID-19. The CDR3 runs from the conserved cysteine through the conserved F or W.

j_call v_call cdr3_aa
TRBJ2-3 TRBV5-1 CASSFLAGGTDTQYF
TRBJ1-2 TRBV27 CASSPLQGVANGYGYTF
TRBJ2-7 TRBV4-1 CASSLTGTVKTYEQYF
TRBJ1-2 TRBV6-5 CASSYSSAGGYTF
TRBJ2-1 TRBV7-9 CASSSTSGELDEQFF
TRBJ2-6 TRBV3-1/TRBV3-2 CASSQGSRYRVSGANVLTF
TRBJ2-5 TRBV11-2 CASSRGGWETQYF
TRBJ1-2 TRBV5-8 CASSVGQHYGYTF
TRBJ2-1 TRBV7-3 CASSLETSRPLSYNEQFF
TRBJ1-5 TRBV6-5 CASRQGLTSNQPQHF
TRBJ1-5 TRBV27 CASRLGDRRDSNQPQHF
TRBJ2-3 TRBV4-2 CASSQDPGRDTQYF
TRBJ1-3 TRBV30 CAWIGDRLNTIYF
TRBJ1-6 TRBV9 CASSVGLRSPLHF
TRBJ2-1 TRBV6-5 CASSRDRLTTNEQFF
TRBJ1-6 TRBV4-1 CASSQGRWRGGFSAPLHF
TRBJ2-4 TRBV19 CASRGTEQNIQYF
TRBJ1-1 TRBV5-4 CASSLAPGDAFF
TRBJ1-1 TRBV11-2 CASSLEGDTEAFF
TRBJ1-5 TRBV9 CASSSLDGNQPQHF
TRBJ1-2 TRBV29-1 CTVGDSPGDGYTF
TRBJ2-1 TRBV5-1 CASSLERSDDEQFF